Listed below are T cell receptor beta chains from one sample, sequenced in a study of T cells in Graves' hyperthyroidism and ophthalmopathy. TCRdb re-called the multiplex PCR reads through MiXCR, storing one row per CDR3 protein. This sample has roughly 170,000 distinct CDR3 sequences; 9.4% occur once, and the top ten carry over 20%. Sequencing input: blood. These receptors originate from a woman aged 18-35 years with Graves' hyperthyroidism that later progressed to Graves' ophthalmopathy. Each CDR3 is given with its conserved first and last residue. A D gene is named only where the DNA matches it firmly. Expanded clones are given a class, and other clones once, few, many or no size at all.

V	size	J	D	DNA	CDR3
TRBV20-1	many	TRBJ2-3	TRBD2	TGCAGTGCTAGACCGCTAGCGGGGGAGGCAGATACGCAGTATTTT	CSARPLAGEADTQYF
TRBV4-1	once	TRBJ1-4	TRBD1	TGCGCCAGCAGCCCGGGACAGCAAAATGAAAAACTGTTTTTT	CASSPGQQNEKLFF
TRBV28	many	TRBJ2-2	-	TGTGCCAGCAGTTTCAGACCCCCGGTAGACACCGGGGAGCTGTTTTTT	CASSFRPPVDTGELFF
TRBV5-8	-	TRBJ2-1	-	TGTGCCAGCAGCTTCCGAGGTGGGTCCTACAATGAGCAGTTCTTC	CASSFRGGSYNEQFF
TRBV19	few	TRBJ2-2	TRBD2	TGTGCCAGTAGTATAAGGGAGAGCGGGAGGGCAGCCGGGGAGCTGTTTTTT	CASSIRESGRAAGELFF
TRBV3-1	few	TRBJ2-7	TRBD2	TGTGCCAGCACCCCCGAGGGGACTAGCGGGATGGGTGAGCAGTACTTC	CASTPEGTSGMGEQYF
TRBV6-1	few	TRBJ2-7	TRBD1	TGTGCCAGCACCCGGTCAGGGGGCGACTACGAGCAGTACTTC	CASTRSGGDYEQYF
TRBV27	many	TRBJ2-7	TRBD1	TGTGCCAGCAGTTTCGGGACAGGGGGTTGGGAGCAGTACTTC	CASSFGTGGWEQYF
TRBV24-1	-	TRBJ2-5	TRBD1	TGTGCCACCAGTGATTATACCGGGACAGGGCAAGAGACCCAGTACTTC	CATSDYTGTGQETQYF
TRBV20-1	many	TRBJ1-2	-	TGCAGTGCTAGGGTCATAGGAGTCGGTGGCTACACCTTC	CSARVIGVGGYTF
TRBV24-1	few	TRBJ2-1	TRBD1	TGTGCCACCAGTGATACAGGGGTGCAATACAATGAGCAGTTCTTC	CATSDTGVQYNEQFF
TRBV3-1	many	TRBJ2-7	TRBD2	TGTGCCAGCAGCCAAGTACTAGCGGGGAGATACGAGCAGTACTTC	CASSQVLAGRYEQYF
TRBV28	few	TRBJ1-2	TRBD1	TGTGCCAGCAGTTCCCTAGTCCGGGACAGGAACTATGGCTACACCTTC	CASSSLVRDRNYGYTF
TRBV4-1	few	TRBJ1-5	-	TGCGCCAGCAGCCAAGTAGTTTTGAAGGACAGAGATCAGCCCCAGCATTTT	CASSQVVLKDRDQPQHF
TRBV10-2	-	TRBJ2-3	TRBD2	TGCGCCAGCACAGGGTTAGCGGGAACCGATCGAGATACGCAGTATTTT	CASTGLAGTDRDTQYF
TRBV19	-	TRBJ1-2	-	TGTGCCAGTAGTAAGCGACAGTCAAGAGCTAACTATGGCTACACCTTC	CASSKRQSRANYGYTF
TRBV2	many	TRBJ1-5	-	TGTGCCAACGGGGGGGGGGGTAGCAATCAGCCCCAGCATTTT	CANGGGGSNQPQHF
TRBV6-1	-	TRBJ1-2	-	TGTGCCAGCAGCATCCGGGCGACCCTTTATGGCTACACCTTC	CASSIRATLYGYTF